The 9 T cell receptor beta chains below were found in one sample sequenced in a study of T cells expressing NK-cell markers. Reprocessing the 5' RACE reads, TCRdb reports a single entry for every CDR3 protein and omits DNA. The sample table includes over 150,000 distinct CDR3 sequences. The sequenced sample was blood T cells: a sorted CD56 or NKG2C T cell subset, CD4+ or CD8+ T cells, or bulk PBMC T cells (not recorded which). These receptors were obtained from a woman in her forties or fifties in good health.

The chain uses TRBV30 and TRBJ1-1; the D gene TCRdb calls, TRBD1, cannot be checked with no DNA. The CDR3 spans 13 residues. Germline V gene sequence: CDR1 GTSNPN, CDR2 SVGIG (reference sequence). CDR3 residues: CAWSYGGYTEAFF.

V and J are TRBV15 and TRBJ2-3; the TRBD1 assignment by TCRdb is unverifiable without DNA. The germline V gene encodes CDR1 LNHNV and CDR2 YYDKDF (reference sequence). The CDR3 sequence is 14 residues long. CDR3 sequence reads: CATRQGPGADTQYF.

The V call is TRBV5-1, the J call TRBJ1-1; the D call from TCRdb, TRBD1, cannot be confirmed without DNA. There are 15 residues in the CDR3. CDR1 SGHRS and CDR2 YFSETQ come from the germline V gene. CDR3 protein: CASKEVGGVGTEAFF.

The CDR3 sequence is CASRKQGSSNQPQHF. This chain connects TRBV27 to TRBJ1-5; the TRBD1 assignment by TCRdb is unverifiable without DNA. CDR3 length: 15 residues. The V gene's germline CDR1 is MNHEY and CDR2 SMNVEV (reference sequence).

The rearrangement links TRBV29-1 to TRBJ1-1. Looked up from germline, CDR1 is SQVTM and CDR2 is ANQGSEA. This CDR3 region has 13 residues. The CDR3 reads CSVEYAWSTEAFF.

The rearrangement joins TRBV11-3 to TRBJ1-2; TCRdb's D call of TRBD1 is untestable without DNA. The CDR3 length is 15 residues. Germline V lookup: CDR1 SGHNT, CDR2 YENEEA. The CDR3 loop is CASSSRTGEGYGYTF. Full variable domain (remainder filled in from reference TRBV11-3 and TRBJ1-2): EAGVVQSPRYKIIEKKQPVAFWCNPISGHNTLYWYLQNLGQGPELLIRYENEEAVDDSQLPKDRFSAERLKGVDSTLKIQPAELGDSAVYLCASSSRTGEGYGYTFGSGTRLTVV.

The chain recombines TRBV30 with TRBJ2-1. The germline V gene encodes CDR1 GTSNPN and CDR2 SVGIG (reference sequence). The CDR3 runs to 13 residues. CDR3 sequence reads: CAWSVSSFNEQFF.

The J gene is TRBJ1-3, the V gene TRBV20-1. Germline V gene sequence: CDR1 DFQATT, CDR2 SNEGSKA (reference sequence). The length of the CDR3 is 15 residues. The CDR3 reads CSARDSQSSGNTIYF.

The gene calls are TRBV5-1 and TRBJ1-2. Germline V gene lookup returns CDR1 SGHRS and CDR2 YFSETQ. There are 14 residues in the CDR3. CDR3 sequence reads: CASSPWGRSDGYTF. Drawing the rest from reference TRBV5-1 and TRBJ1-2, the complete variable domain is KAGVTQTPRYLIKTRGQQVTLSCSPISGHRSVSWYQQTPGQGLQFLFEYFSETQRNKGNFPGRFSGRQFSNSRSEMNVSTLELGDSALYLCASSPWGRSDGYTFGSGTRLTVV.